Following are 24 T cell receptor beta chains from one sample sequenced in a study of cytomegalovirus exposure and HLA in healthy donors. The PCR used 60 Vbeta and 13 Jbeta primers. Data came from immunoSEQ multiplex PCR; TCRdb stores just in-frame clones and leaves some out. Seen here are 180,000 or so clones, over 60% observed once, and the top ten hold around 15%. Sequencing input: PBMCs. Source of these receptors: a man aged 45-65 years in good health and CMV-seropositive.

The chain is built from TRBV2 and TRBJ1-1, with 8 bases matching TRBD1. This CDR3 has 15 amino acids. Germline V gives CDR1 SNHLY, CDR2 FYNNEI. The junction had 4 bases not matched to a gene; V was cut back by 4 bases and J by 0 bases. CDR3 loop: CASSGGQGVNTEAFF. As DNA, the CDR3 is TGTGCCAGCAGTGGCGGACAGGGTGTGAACACTGAAGCTTTCTTT.

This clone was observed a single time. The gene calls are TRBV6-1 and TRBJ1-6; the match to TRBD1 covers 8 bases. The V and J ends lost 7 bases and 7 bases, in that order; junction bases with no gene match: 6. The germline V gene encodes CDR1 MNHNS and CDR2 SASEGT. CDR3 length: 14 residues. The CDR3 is CASMLGQENSPLHF. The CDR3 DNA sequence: TGTGCCAGCATGTTGGGACAGGAAAATTCACCCCTCCACTTT.

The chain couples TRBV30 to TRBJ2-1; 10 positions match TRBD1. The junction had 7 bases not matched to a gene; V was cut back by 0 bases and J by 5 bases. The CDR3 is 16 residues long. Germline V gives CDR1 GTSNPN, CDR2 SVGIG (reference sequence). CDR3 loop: CAWSVFWDRGHNEQFF. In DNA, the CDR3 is TGTGCCTGGAGTGTATTTTGGGACAGGGGACACAATGAGCAGTTCTTC.

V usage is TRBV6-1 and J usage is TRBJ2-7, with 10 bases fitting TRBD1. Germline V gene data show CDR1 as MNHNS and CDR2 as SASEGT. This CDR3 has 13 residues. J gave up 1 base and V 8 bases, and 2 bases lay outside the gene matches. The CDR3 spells CASAGQGSYEQYF. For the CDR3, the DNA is TGTGCCAGCGCGGGACAGGGGTCCTACGAGCAGTACTTC.

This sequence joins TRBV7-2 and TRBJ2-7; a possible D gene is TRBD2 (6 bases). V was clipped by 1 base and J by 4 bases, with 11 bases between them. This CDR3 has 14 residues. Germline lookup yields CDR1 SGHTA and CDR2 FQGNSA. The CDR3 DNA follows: TGTGCCAGCAGCTTAGTCGTCGGGGGTTACGAGCAGTACTTC. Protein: CASSLVVGGYEQYF.

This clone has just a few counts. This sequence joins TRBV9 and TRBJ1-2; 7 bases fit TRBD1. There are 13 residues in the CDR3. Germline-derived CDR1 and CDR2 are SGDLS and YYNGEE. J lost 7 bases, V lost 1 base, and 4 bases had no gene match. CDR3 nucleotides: TGTGCCAGCAGCGTACAGGGGGATGGTGGCTACACCTTC. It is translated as CASSVQGDGGYTF.

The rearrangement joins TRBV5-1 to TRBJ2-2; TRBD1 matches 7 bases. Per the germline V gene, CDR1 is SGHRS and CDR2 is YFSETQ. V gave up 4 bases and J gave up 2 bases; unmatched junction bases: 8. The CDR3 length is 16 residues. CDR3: CASSPWTGTNTGELFF. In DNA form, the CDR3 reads TGCGCCAGCAGCCCCTGGACAGGAACTAACACCGGGGAGCTGTTTTTT. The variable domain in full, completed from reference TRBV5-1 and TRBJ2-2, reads KAGVTQTPRYLIKTRGQQVTLSCSPISGHRSVSWYQQTPGQGLQFLFEYFSETQRNKGNFPGRFSGRQFSNSRSEMNVSTLELGDSALYLCASSPWTGTNTGELFFGEGSRLTVL.

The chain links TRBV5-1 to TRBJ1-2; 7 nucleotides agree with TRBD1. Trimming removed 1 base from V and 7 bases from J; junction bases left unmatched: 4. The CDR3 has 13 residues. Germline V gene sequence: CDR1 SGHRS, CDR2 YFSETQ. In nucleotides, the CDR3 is TGCGCCAGCAGCTTGAGGGGGCAGCGTGGCTACACCTTC. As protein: CASSLRGQRGYTF.

This CDR3 is CASSYSGSDTQYF. Written as DNA, the CDR3 is TGTGCCAGCAGTTACTCAGGGTCAGATACGCAGTATTTT. The rearrangement joins TRBV28 to TRBJ2-3; D possibly corresponds to TRBD1 (5 bases). This CDR3 spans 13 amino acids. Germline V CDR1 and CDR2: MDHEN, SYDVKM. With 4 bases removed from V and 4 bases from J, the gap between germline ends came to 9 bases. Looking up the rest from reference TRBV28 and TRBJ2-3 gives the full variable domain: DVKVTQSSRYLVKRTGEKVFLECVQDMDHENMFWYRQDPGLGLRLIYFSYDVKMKEKGDIPEGYSVSREKKERFSLILESASTNQTSMYLCASSYSGSDTQYFGPGTRLTVL.

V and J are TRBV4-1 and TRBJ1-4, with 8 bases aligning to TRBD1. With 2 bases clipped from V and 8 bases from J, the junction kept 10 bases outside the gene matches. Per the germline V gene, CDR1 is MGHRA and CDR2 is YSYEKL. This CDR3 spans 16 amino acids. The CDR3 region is CASSQKQGVVGEKLFF. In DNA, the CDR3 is TGCGCCAGCAGCCAAAAACAGGGGGTGGTCGGGGAAAAACTGTTTTTT.

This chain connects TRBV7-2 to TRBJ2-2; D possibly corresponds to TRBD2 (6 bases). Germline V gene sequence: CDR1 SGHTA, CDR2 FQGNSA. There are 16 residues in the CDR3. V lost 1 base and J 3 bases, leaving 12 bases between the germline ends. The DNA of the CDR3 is TGTGCCAGCAGCTTAGTAGTTTGGGGGGACACCGGGGAGCTGTTTTTT. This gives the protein CASSLVVWGDTGELFF.

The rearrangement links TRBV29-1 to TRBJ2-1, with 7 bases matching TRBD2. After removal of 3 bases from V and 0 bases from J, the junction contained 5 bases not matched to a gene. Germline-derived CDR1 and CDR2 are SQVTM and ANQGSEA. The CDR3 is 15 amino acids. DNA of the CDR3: TGCAGCGTTGACTTGGGGGGGAGCTCCTACAATGAGCAGTTCTTC. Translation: CSVDLGGSSYNEQFF.

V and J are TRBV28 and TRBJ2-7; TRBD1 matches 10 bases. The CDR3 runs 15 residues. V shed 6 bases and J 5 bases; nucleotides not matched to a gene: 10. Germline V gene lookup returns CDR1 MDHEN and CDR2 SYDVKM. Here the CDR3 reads CASRSPGQGLHEQYV. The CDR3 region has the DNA TGTGCCAGCAGATCACCGGGACAGGGGCTGCACGAGCAGTACGTC.

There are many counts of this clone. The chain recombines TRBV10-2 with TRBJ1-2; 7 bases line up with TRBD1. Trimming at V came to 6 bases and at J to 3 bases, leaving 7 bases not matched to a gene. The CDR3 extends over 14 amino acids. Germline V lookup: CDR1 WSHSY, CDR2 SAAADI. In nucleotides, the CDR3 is TGCGCCAGCAGGACCGACAGGGCGGACTATGGCTACACCTTC. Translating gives CASRTDRADYGYTF.

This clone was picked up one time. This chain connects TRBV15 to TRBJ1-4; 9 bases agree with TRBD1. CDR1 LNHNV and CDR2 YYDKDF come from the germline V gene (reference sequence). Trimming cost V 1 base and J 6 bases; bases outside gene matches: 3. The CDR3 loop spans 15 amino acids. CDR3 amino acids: CATSRGDRVDEKLFF. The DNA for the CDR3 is TGTGCCACCAGCAGAGGGGACAGGGTAGATGAAAAACTGTTTTTT.

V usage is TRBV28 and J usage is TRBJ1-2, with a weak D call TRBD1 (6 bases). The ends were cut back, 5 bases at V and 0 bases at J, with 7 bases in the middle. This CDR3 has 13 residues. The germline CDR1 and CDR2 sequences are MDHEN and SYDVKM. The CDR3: CASSRQANYGYTF. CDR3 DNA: TGTGCCAGCAGTCGACAGGCTAACTATGGCTACACCTTC.

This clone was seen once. CDR3 sequence: CASSRGSNQPQHF. CDR3 DNA: TGTGCCAGCAGCAGGGGTTCCAATCAGCCCCAGCATTTT. The chain recombines TRBV6-1 with TRBJ1-5, with a possible D match to TRBD1 (6 bases). CDR3 length equals 13 residues. Germline V gives CDR1 MNHNS, CDR2 SASEGT. The V gene lost 6 bases and the J gene lost 3 bases, with 9 bases spanning the gap.

In DNA, the CDR3 is TGTGCCAGCAGCTTAAGTGGTGGGAGTTACAATGAGCAGTTCTTC. Amino acid sequence: CASSLSGGSYNEQFF. This chain joins TRBV7-7 and TRBJ2-1; the D gene is possibly TRBD2 (5 bases). The CDR3 has 15 amino acids. V was cut by 2 bases and J by 4 bases, with 12 bases left in between. CDR1 and CDR2 (germline): SSHAT, FNYEAQ (reference sequence). The full variable domain, completed using reference TRBV7-7 and TRBJ2-1, is GAGVSQSPRYKVTKRGQDVTLRCDPISSHATLYWYQQALGQGPEFLTYFNYEAQPDKSGLPSDRFSAERPEGSISTLTIQRTEQRDSAMYRCASSLSGGSYNEQFFGPGTRLTVL.

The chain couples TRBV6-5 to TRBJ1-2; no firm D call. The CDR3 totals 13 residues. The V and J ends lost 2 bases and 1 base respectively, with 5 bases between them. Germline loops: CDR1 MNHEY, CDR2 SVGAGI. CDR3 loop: CASSYIYNYGYTF. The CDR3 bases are TGTGCCAGCAGTTACATTTATAACTATGGCTACACCTTC.

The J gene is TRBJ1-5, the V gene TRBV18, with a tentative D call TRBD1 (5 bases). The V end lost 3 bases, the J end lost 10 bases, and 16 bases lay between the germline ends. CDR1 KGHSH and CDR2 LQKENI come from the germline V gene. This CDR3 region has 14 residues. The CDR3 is CASSPDGRAGPQHF. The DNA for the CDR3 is TGTGCCAGCTCACCCGACGGCAGGGCCGGCCCCCAGCATTTT.

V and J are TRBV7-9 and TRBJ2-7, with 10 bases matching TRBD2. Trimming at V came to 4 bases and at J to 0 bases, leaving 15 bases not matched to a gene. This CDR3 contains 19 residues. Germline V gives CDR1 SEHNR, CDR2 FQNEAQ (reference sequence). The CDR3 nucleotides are TGTGCCAGCAGCTCCCGGGGTAGCGGGGGGCCTATTAACTCCTACGAGCAGTACTTC. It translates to CASSSRGSGGPINSYEQYF.

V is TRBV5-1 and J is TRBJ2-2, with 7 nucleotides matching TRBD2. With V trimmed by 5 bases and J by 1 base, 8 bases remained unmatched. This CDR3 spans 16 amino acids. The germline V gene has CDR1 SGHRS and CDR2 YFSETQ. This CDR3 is CASRGFAGVNTGELFF. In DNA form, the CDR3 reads TGCGCCAGCAGGGGGTTTGCGGGGGTGAACACCGGGGAGCTGTTTTTT.

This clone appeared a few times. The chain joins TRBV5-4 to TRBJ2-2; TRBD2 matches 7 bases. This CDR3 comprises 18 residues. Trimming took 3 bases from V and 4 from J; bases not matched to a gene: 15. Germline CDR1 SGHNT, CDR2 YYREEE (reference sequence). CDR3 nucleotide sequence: TGTGCCAGCAGCTCGACTAGCTGGAGATCGGTTGGCACCGGGGAGCTGTTTTTT. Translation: CASSSTSWRSVGTGELFF.

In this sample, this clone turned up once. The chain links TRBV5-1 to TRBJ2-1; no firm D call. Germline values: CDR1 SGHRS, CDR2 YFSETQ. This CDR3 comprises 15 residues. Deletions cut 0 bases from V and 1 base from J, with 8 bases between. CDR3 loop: CASSLDAVSYNEQFF. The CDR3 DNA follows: TGCGCCAGCAGCTTGGATGCGGTATCCTACAATGAGCAGTTCTTC.